This T cell receptor (beta chain) derives from a study of blood T cell repertoires in COVID-19. The wider study: T cells, B-cell-depleted T cells, or PBMCs provided the cDNA or gDNA that served as material.

Adults between about 18 and 89 years of age took part from some 25 US areas. Self-reported history from a screening survey and questionnaire set each donor's cohort. Per the authors' pipeline: Reference gene primer amplification gave nucleated cell count estimates. TCRdb's copy holds only in-frame clones and misses some; the assay was immunoSEQ multiplex PCR. From that table come the V and J calls and clone size; the DNA was used to work out D and trimming. The sample consists of over 150,000 clones, about 88% of them appearing once. The CDR3 loop spans 14 amino acids. Trimming took off 8 bases at V and 0 bases at J, with 12 bases between the two ends. Germline CDR1 reads MDHEN; CDR2 reads SYDVKM.

The rearrangement joins TRBV28 to TRBJ2-3; D gene unclear. Sequencing was carried out using PBMCs or T cells enriched from blood (not recorded which). The receptor was isolated from a woman in her 50s who had recovered from COVID-19. The CDR3 DNA is TGTGCCAGCGGTTCTCGGTCTAGCACAGATACGCAGTATTTT. It specifies CASGSRSSTDTQYF.